The clone carrying this T cell receptor (beta chain) was seen ten or more times. This sample stems from a study of identical twins. The CDR3 is 14 residues long. Trimming stripped 4 bases from V and 8 bases from J, with 15 bases between. Germline CDR1 SGHVS, CDR2 FNYEAQ. MiXCR was run by TCRdb on the 5' RACE reads, yielding one entry per CDR3 protein. The sample has some 500,000 distinct CDR3 sequences; approximately 15% are singletons. These data are also associated with another study on yellow fever vaccine responses in identical twins. That source adds: Twins reportedly mounted vaccine T cell responses that seemed partly convergent, partly personalized.

The V and J genes are TRBV7-6 and TRBJ2-1; D gene uncertain. Sequencing was performed on CD4+ T cells sorted from blood. The origin of this receptor is a woman aged 18 to 35 in good health. CDR3 region: CASSSGPERDEQFF. DNA for the CDR3: TGTGCCAGCAGCTCCGGACCTGAGAGAGATGAGCAGTTCTTC.